These T cell receptor beta chains were read from a single sample in a study of shared clonotypes between healthy human individuals. Generated by immunoSEQ multiplex PCR, the TCRdb table keeps only in-frame clones and is missing some. The table lists about 520,000 clones, 95% to 96% of them singletons. The specimen sequenced was naive CD4+ T cells sorted from blood. The source is a woman younger than 45 in good health. Each CDR3 is given with its conserved first and last residue. The D gene is left open where the match is weak. Part of the rows lack a size; the others show once, few, many or a class for expanded clones.

j_call v_call d_call clone_size cdr3_nt cdr3_aa
TRBJ1-1 TRBV6-5 NA once TGTGCCAGCAGCCCCTTCCCGAGTCTGAACACTGAAGCTTTCTTT CASSPFPSLNTEAFF
TRBJ2-1 TRBV4-1 NA NA TGCGCCAGCAGCCCAACAAGTACCCCGGGACTTGGTGAGAAGCAGTTCTTC CASSPTSTPGLGEKQFF
TRBJ2-4 TRBV2 NA NA TGTGCCAGCAGTGTCACGACAATTGCAAACATTCAGTACTTC CASSVTTIANIQYF
TRBJ2-7 TRBV7-8 NA NA TGTGCCAGCAGCTTCTTGCGTGACTACGAGCAGTACTTC CASSFLRDYEQYF
TRBJ2-3 TRBV5-1 NA NA TGCGCCAGCAGCTTGGATTTGGATACGCAGTATTTT CASSLDLDTQYF
TRBJ2-1 TRBV7-7 TRBD2 once TGTGCCAGCAGCTTAACTAGCGGGAGGGCCGGTGAGCAGTTCTTC CASSLTSGRAGEQFF
TRBJ2-3 TRBV7-6 TRBD2 NA TGTGCCAGCTGTCGTGGGACTAGCGGGACTACAGATACGCAGTATTTT CASCRGTSGTTDTQYF
TRBJ2-5 TRBV15 NA NA TGTGCCACCCGGACTGGACGAGAGACCCAGTACTTC CATRTGRETQYF
TRBJ2-5 TRBV6-1 NA NA TGTGCCAGCAGTGAAGCCCCGGGGACGGGGGAGACCCAGTACTTC CASSEAPGTGETQYF
TRBJ2-7 TRBV28 TRBD2 NA TGTGCCAGCAGTCCGGGGACTAGCGGGATCTACGAGCAGTACTTC CASSPGTSGIYEQYF
TRBJ2-7 TRBV7-6 TRBD1 NA TGTGCCAGCAGCTCCAGTTGGACAGGGGTCTACGAGCAGTACTTC CASSSSWTGVYEQYF
TRBJ1-1 TRBV5-1 NA NA TGCGCCAGCAGCTTGCTCCCCGGGGACACTGAAGCTTTCTTT CASSLLPGDTEAFF
TRBJ1-3 TRBV2 NA NA TGTGCCAGCAGTGAAGGCACCCCCTCTGAGAGCACCATATATTTT CASSEGTPSESTIYF
TRBJ2-7 TRBV10-3 TRBD1 once TGTGCCATCAGCGCTGCCGGGACAGGGGCGGGCGAGCAGTACTTC CAISAAGTGAGEQYF
TRBJ2-7 TRBV15 TRBD1 NA TGTGCCACCAGCTCCCAGGACAGGGGACTTCGGTACGAGCAGTACTTC CATSSQDRGLRYEQYF
TRBJ2-7 TRBV19 NA NA TGTGCCAGTAGTATAGGGTTCCAGGGAGCCTACGAGCAGTACTTC CASSIGFQGAYEQYF
TRBJ2-2 TRBV6-1 TRBD2 NA TGTGCCAGCAGTGAATATTCGCTAGCGGGAGGGTTCGGGGAGCTGTTTTTT CASSEYSLAGGFGELFF
TRBJ2-2 TRBV7-9 NA NA TGTGCCAGCAGCGGCCCCCGGGCGTATGACACCGGGGAGCTGTTTTTT CASSGPRAYDTGELFF
TRBJ1-5 TRBV7-2 NA NA TGTGCCAGCAGCGAAACCAGCAATCAGCCCCAGCATTTT CASSETSNQPQHF
TRBJ2-7 TRBV5-1 NA NA TGCGCCAGCAGCTCCCGGGACGAGACCTACGAGCAGTACTTC CASSSRDETYEQYF
TRBJ2-7 TRBV28 TRBD1 NA TGTGCCAGCAACCCCCAGGGGGCTACTGGCGAGCAGTACTTC CASNPQGATGEQYF
TRBJ2-7 TRBV18 TRBD1 NA TGTGCCAGCTCACCATCCGGGACAGGGAACTCCTACGAGCAGTACTTC CASSPSGTGNSYEQYF
TRBJ2-1 TRBV6-6 NA NA TGTGCCAGCAGAACCGGGACCCACTCCCCCGAGCAGTTCTTC CASRTGTHSPEQFF
TRBJ2-3 TRBV11-2 NA NA TGTGCCAGCAGCTTAAGTACAGGGCGGCCAGATACGCAGTATTTT CASSLSTGRPDTQYF
TRBJ1-5 TRBV6-5 NA NA TGTGCCAGCAGTTACTCAGGCGGCAATCAGCCCCAGCATTTT CASSYSGGNQPQHF
TRBJ2-7 TRBV11-2 NA NA TGTGCCAGCACTAAGCGGCAGTCCTACGAGCAGTACTTC CASTKRQSYEQYF
TRBJ1-3 TRBV7-9 NA NA TGTGCCAGCAGCAGCTATGACTCTGGAAACACCATATATTTT CASSSYDSGNTIYF
TRBJ2-5 TRBV5-8 NA NA TGTGCCAGCAGGCTCGGCGGGCAAGAGACCCAGTACTTC CASRLGGQETQYF
TRBJ1-2 TRBV2 TRBD1 NA TGTGCCAGCAGTGCCGAAAGGGGGCATTATGGCTACACCTTC CASSAERGHYGYTF
TRBJ2-7 TRBV7-9 NA NA TGTGCCAGCAGCTTAGAAGCGAGAGGAGGTTACGAGCAGTACTTC CASSLEARGGYEQYF
TRBJ2-1 TRBV7-6 TRBD1 NA TGTGCCAGCAGCCAACCACAGGGGGCGTGGGATGAGCAGTTCTTC CASSQPQGAWDEQFF
TRBJ2-1 TRBV7-9 TRBD2 NA TGTGCCAGCAGCTTAGATACTGCGGGAGGGTTCAATGAGCAGTTCTTC CASSLDTAGGFNEQFF
TRBJ2-3 TRBV2 NA NA TGTGCCAGCAGTGAAATGTGGCCCGAAGTAGATACGCAGTATTTT CASSEMWPEVDTQYF
TRBJ1-2 TRBV7-7 TRBD1 NA TGTGCCAGCAGCTCAAACAGGGGTGAGAGTAACTATGGCTACACCTTC CASSSNRGESNYGYTF
TRBJ2-6 TRBV4-2 NA NA TGTGCCAGCAGCCAAGGGGAAGGACCTGGGGCCAACGTCCTGACTTTC CASSQGEGPGANVLTF
TRBJ2-5 TRBV10-3 NA NA TGTGCCATCAGTGAGTCTGGTGCCCAAGAGACCCAGTACTTC CAISESGAQETQYF